This T cell receptor (beta chain) is drawn from a study of T cell changes during pregnancy in multiple sclerosis. The germline V gene has CDR1 SGHTA and CDR2 FQGNSA. Trimming took off 0 bases at V and 5 bases at J, with 11 bases between the two ends. This CDR3 is built from 15 residues. Measured with immunoSEQ multiplex PCR; TCRdb has only the in-frame clones, and not every one. The table lists roughly 42,000 clones, about 88% of them singletons, with more than 0.9% in the top ten. This clonotype originated in a female donor with multiple sclerosis, enrolled in a pregnancy study. V usage is TRBV7-2 and J usage is TRBJ2-1, with D perhaps matching TRBD2 (6 bases). Sequencing was performed on CD4+ T cells from peripheral blood mononuclear cells, taken in the second trimester of pregnancy. CDR3 residues: CASSLAGRVHNEQFF. The CDR3 nucleotides read TGTGCCAGCAGCTTAGCCGGGAGAGTCCACAATGAGCAGTTCTTC.